One sample yielded the 16 T cell receptor beta chains listed below, sequenced in a study of blood T cell repertoires in COVID-19. Assay used: immunoSEQ multiplex PCR; TCRdb lists only in-frame clones, some missing. In the table there are approximately 170,000 clones, roughly 83% of which are singletons. The sample was PBMCs or T cells enriched from blood (not recorded which). The receptor set was obtained from a woman aged 45-60 years who had recovered from COVID-19.

This chain joins TRBV6-5 and TRBJ1-6; TRBD1 matches at 9 bases. The trim removed 2 bases at V and 6 bases at J, leaving 5 bases unmatched. The CDR3 runs 16 residues. Per germline, CDR1 MNHEY and CDR2 SVGAGI. The CDR3 region has the DNA TGTGCCAGCAGTTACACAGGGGGCGCGGGTAATTCACCCCTCCACTTT. Translation: CASSYTGGAGNSPLHF.

The V gene is TRBV30, the J gene TRBJ1-4; D possibly corresponds to TRBD1 (5 bases). The CDR3 runs to 13 residues. V shed 3 bases and J shed 1 base, with 6 bases lying between them. The germline V gene has CDR1 GTSNPN and CDR2 SVGIG (reference sequence). The DNA of the CDR3 is TGTGCCTGGAGGGGACTAACTAATGAAAAACTGTTTTTT. Its translation is CAWRGLTNEKLFF.

The chain uses TRBV4-1 and TRBJ2-7; possible D gene TRBD2, 5 bases. Germline V gene data show CDR1 as MGHRA and CDR2 as YSYEKL. The CDR3 totals 13 residues. Trimming removed 0 bases from V and 4 bases from J, with 7 bases in between. This chain's CDR3 is CASSQESGYEQYV. The CDR3 nucleotides are TGCGCCAGCAGCCAAGAATCGGGGTACGAGCAGTACGTC.

There are many counts of this clone. The chain has TRBV6-5 and TRBJ1-2; tentative D call: TRBD1 (6 bases). Germline V gives CDR1 MNHEY, CDR2 SVGAGI. Between the trimmed V and J ends, which lost 2 bases and 4 bases, there was a span of 17 bases. The CDR3 is 16 residues long. CDR3 region: CASSYPGGELGYGYTF. The CDR3 region has the DNA TGTGCCAGCAGTTACCCGGGGGGCGAACTCGGCTATGGCTACACCTTC.

The V call is TRBV18, the J call TRBJ1-2, with D possibly being TRBD1 (6 bases). Germline lookup yields CDR1 KGHSH and CDR2 LQKENI. The CDR3 has 14 residues. The germline V and J ends were trimmed by 4 bases and 3 bases, with 12 bases remaining between them. The CDR3 DNA sequence: TGTGCCAGCTCACAAGACTCAGGGGACTATGGCTACACCTTC. This sequence encodes CASSQDSGDYGYTF.

The CDR3: CASSVSSGPGGAYNEQFF. As DNA, the CDR3 is TGTGCCAGCAGCGTAAGTAGCGGACCGGGGGGAGCCTACAATGAGCAGTTCTTC. The chain uses TRBV9 and TRBJ2-1; TRBD2 matches at 7 bases. Trimming cost V 1 base and J 2 bases; bases outside gene matches: 12. Germline values: CDR1 SGDLS, CDR2 YYNGEE. There are 18 residues in the CDR3.

The chain couples TRBV6-5 to TRBJ1-3, with a weak D call TRBD1 (5 bases). V lost 8 bases and J lost 2, with 10 bases in between. The CDR3 is 13 residues long. Germline-derived CDR1 and CDR2 are MNHEY and SVGAGI. The CDR3 loop reads CASHPTAGNTIYF. The CDR3 nucleotides are TGTGCCAGCCACCCGACAGCTGGAAACACCATATATTTT.

The rearrangement joins TRBV19 to TRBJ2-3; 10 positions match TRBD2. V dropped 5 bases and J dropped 6; count of bases not matched to a gene: 8. There are 15 residues in the CDR3. The germline V gene has CDR1 LNHDA and CDR2 SQIVND (reference sequence). CDR3 sequence: CASSLSGGAADTQYF. CDR3 nucleotides: TGTGCCAGTAGTCTGAGCGGGGGGGCAGCGGATACGCAGTATTTT.

This clone was detected once. V and J are TRBV5-1 and TRBJ1-3; 10 bases line up with TRBD1. Trimming at V came to 2 bases and at J to 1 base, leaving 6 bases not matched to a gene. Germline V lookup: CDR1 SGHRS, CDR2 YFSETQ. The CDR3 has 17 residues. This chain's CDR3 is CASSFSDRGHSGNTIYF. CDR3 nucleotides: TGCGCCAGCAGCTTCTCCGACAGGGGGCATTCTGGAAACACCATATATTTT.

J is TRBJ1-2 and V is TRBV5-4, with D possibly TRBD1 on 6 matching bases. Germline values: CDR1 SGHNT, CDR2 YYREEE (reference sequence). The CDR3 has 13 amino acids. V lost 4 bases, J lost 4 bases, and 11 bases lay in between. This chain's CDR3 is CASSPETGYGYTF. The CDR3 DNA reads TGTGCCAGCAGCCCCGAGACAGGCTATGGCTACACCTTC.

This clone has just a few counts. The chain employs TRBV6-2 or TRBV6-3 and TRBJ1-1, with D tentatively TRBD1 (6 bases). CDR1 is MNHEY and CDR2 is SVGEGT in the germline V gene. Trimming took off 0 bases at V and 3 bases at J, with 8 bases between the two ends. This CDR3 contains 14 residues. The CDR3 is CASSYSSGDTEAFF. The CDR3 DNA sequence: TGTGCCAGCAGTTACTCATCAGGGGACACTGAAGCTTTCTTT.

This chain joins TRBV27 and TRBJ2-1; TRBD2 matches at 11 bases. The CDR3 is 15 amino acids. The germline V gene has CDR1 MNHEY and CDR2 SMNVEV (reference sequence). V lost 5 bases to trimming and J lost 2 bases; unmatched junction nucleotides: 2. CDR3 amino acids: CASSQTSGAYNEQFF. The CDR3 DNA reads TGTGCCAGCAGTCAGACTAGCGGGGCCTACAATGAGCAGTTCTTC.

The chain joins TRBV7-9 to TRBJ2-3, with 9 bases lining up with TRBD1. V shed 2 bases and J 5 bases; nucleotides not matched to a gene: 5. This CDR3 region has 15 residues. Germline CDR1 reads SEHNR; CDR2 reads FQNEAQ (reference sequence). CDR3 residues: CASSLRGQGVDTQYF. The CDR3 region has the DNA TGTGCCAGCAGCTTAAGGGGACAGGGAGTAGATACGCAGTATTTT.

A single count supports this clone. The rearrangement uses TRBV7-9 and TRBJ1-1; unclear D gene. From germline, CDR1 is SEHNR and CDR2 FQNEAQ (reference sequence). This CDR3 is 11 amino acids long. Deletions cut 3 bases from V and 7 bases from J, with 6 bases between. The CDR3 sequence is CASSFISEAFF. The DNA of the CDR3 is TGTGCCAGCAGCTTTATCAGTGAAGCTTTCTTT.

J is TRBJ1-4 and V is TRBV12-5; TRBD1 agrees at 7 bases. CDR1 LGHNT and CDR2 FRNRAP come from the germline V gene. J gave up 0 bases and V 6 bases, and 4 bases lay outside the gene matches. There are 15 residues in the CDR3. CDR3 region: CASGQGTPTNEKLFF. For the CDR3, the DNA is TGTGCTAGTGGACAGGGGACTCCAACTAATGAAAAACTGTTTTTT.

The J gene is TRBJ1-6, the V gene TRBV7-9; D is possibly TRBD1 (5 bases). This CDR3 is 13 amino acids long. Trimming removed 5 bases from V and 7 bases from J, with 9 bases in between. Germline V gene data show CDR1 as SEHNR and CDR2 as FQNEAQ (reference sequence). Written as DNA, the CDR3 is TGTGCCAGCAGCGCCCCAGGGAATTCACCCCTCCACTTT. It specifies CASSAPGNSPLHF.